The table lists the clone carrying this TCR beta chain with a few counts. Its specificity is unknown. The record originates from a study of CD8+ T cells in alopecia areata. Overall study findings and caveats: Compared with normal scalp, lesional scalp had higher clonality and more expanded CD8+ clones.

In each case, RNA was isolated and then reverse transcribed into cDNA as the sequencing template. Generated by immunoSEQ multiplex PCR, the TCRdb table keeps only in-frame clones and is missing some. The table has about 98,000 clones, less than 50% seen once. CDR1 and CDR2 (germline): SQVTM, ANQGSEA. V lost 4 bases and J lost 2, with 11 bases in between. CDR3 length: 13 amino acids. Sequences were obtained from CD4+ T cells sorted from blood. The chain has TRBV29-1 and TRBJ2-5; a weak D match, TRBD1 (5 bases). The receptor was derived from a human donor with alopecia areata. In DNA, the CDR3 is TGCAGCGTTGGATTGACAGCTCAAGAGACCCAGTACTTC. It specifies CSVGLTAQETQYF.